What follows are 24 T cell receptor beta chains derived from one specimen sequenced in a study of shared clonotypes between healthy human individuals (dated by TCRdb to 2020 to 2021). Library preparation was by the immunoSEQ multiplex PCR assay. TCRdb re-hosts the immuneACCESS table, in-frame sequences only. Its copies lack some clones; in the studies checked, an unresolved V gene accounts for under half of them, and the cause for the rest is not known. Here the sample has 2 million to 2.5 million clones; approximately 95% occur a single time. The ten largest clonotypes hold about 0.39% of the sample. Material for sequencing was naive CD4+ T cells from PBMCs. This sample's cell subset or site label indicates: CD45RA+ positively selected. The receptor source for this set is a man aged 18-30 years in good health. Some clones in this sample may be carry-over from other donors' samples.

The chain links TRBV6-6 to TRBJ1-2; 8 bases are shared with TRBD1. Germline V gene sequence: CDR1 MNHNY, CDR2 SVGAGI (reference sequence). The CDR3 contains 15 residues. V shed 0 bases, J shed 7 bases, and the junction held 7 bases outside the gene matches. This chain's CDR3 is CASSYSGQGAFGYTF. In nucleotides, the CDR3 is TGTGCCAGCAGTTACTCGGGCCAGGGGGCCTTTGGCTACACCTTC.

The chain joins TRBV5-1 to TRBJ2-3; the D gene is possibly TRBD2 (6 bases). V lost 4 bases, J lost 2 bases, and 11 bases lay in between. Germline CDR1 is SGHRS and CDR2 is YFSETQ. The CDR3 covers 14 residues. CDR3 protein: CASSKGLITDTQYF. DNA of the CDR3: TGCGCCAGCAGCAAGGGACTGATCACAGATACGCAGTATTTT.

The J gene is TRBJ2-4, the V gene TRBV2, with no clear D. V was shortened by 3 bases and J by 0 bases, with 6 bases between the two germline ends. Germline V gives CDR1 SNHLY, CDR2 FYNNEI. The CDR3 sequence is 14 residues long. The CDR3 loop reads CASSEAAAKNIQYF. DNA for the CDR3: TGTGCCAGCAGTGAGGCGGCAGCCAAAAACATTCAGTACTTC.

The chain is built from TRBV2 and TRBJ1-4; 9 bases align to TRBD1. Germline V gene lookup returns CDR1 SNHLY and CDR2 FYNNEI. After removal of 6 bases from V and 8 bases from J, the junction contained 10 bases not matched to a gene. CDR3 length: 15 amino acids. CDR3 coding DNA: TGTGCCAGCAGAGTAACAGGGGGCTTGGGAGAAAAACTGTTTTTT. This gives the protein CASRVTGGLGEKLFF.

V is TRBV18 and J is TRBJ2-7; TRBD1 aligns across 9 bases. CDR3 length: 13 residues. The ends lost 5 bases at V and 7 bases at J; junction bases unmatched: 6. The germline gives CDR1 KGHSH, CDR2 LQKENI. The CDR3 here is CASSGGQGGEQYF. The DNA for the CDR3 is TGTGCCAGCTCAGGGGGACAGGGTGGAGAGCAGTACTTC. The full variable domain, its missing parts supplied by reference TRBV18 and TRBJ2-7, is NAGVMQNPRHLVRRRGQEARLRCSPMKGHSHVYWYRQLPEEGLKFMVYLQKENIIDESGMPKERFSAEFPKEGPSILRIQQVVRGDSAAYFCASSGGQGGEQYFGPGTRLTVT.

Points on this clone: The sample holds other DNA sequences that translate to the same CDR3. This chain links TRBV29-1 with TRBJ1-5; no reliable D call. Between the trimmed V and J ends, which lost 6 bases and 0 bases, there was a span of 9 bases. CDR3 size: 13 residues. Germline CDR1 and CDR2: SQVTM and ANQGSEA. CDR3 coding DNA: TGCAGCGTAGAGACTGATAGCAATCAGCCCCAGCATTTT. Protein sequence: CSVETDSNQPQHF. Complete variable domain (other parts from reference TRBV29-1 and TRBJ1-5): SAVISQKPSRDICQRGTSLTIQCQVDSQVTMMFWYRQQPGQSLTLIATANQGSEATYESGFVIDKFPISRPNLTFSTLTVSNMSPEDSSIYLCSVETDSNQPQHFGDGTRLSIL.

CDR3 region: CASSEAGGGEAFF. CDR3 nucleotides: TGTGCCAGCAGTGAAGCCGGTGGGGGTGAAGCTTTCTTT. The rearrangement links TRBV6-1 to TRBJ1-1; weak D call: TRBD1 (5 bases). V lost 0 bases, J lost 7 bases, and 9 bases lay in between. The V gene's germline CDR1 is MNHNS and CDR2 SASEGT. This CDR3 region has 13 residues.

This rearrangement joins TRBV7-9 to TRBJ2-7, with 15 bases matching TRBD2. V gave up 5 bases and J gave up 4 bases; unmatched junction bases: 6. This CDR3 has 16 residues. Germline values: CDR1 SEHNR, CDR2 FQNEAQ (reference sequence). The CDR3 sequence is CASSQGTSGRTYEQYF. The CDR3 DNA reads TGTGCCAGCAGCCAAGGGACTAGCGGGAGGACATACGAGCAGTACTTC.

For this clone: This CDR3 is also generated by other DNA sequences in the sample. The chain couples TRBV2 to TRBJ1-4, with unresolved D. Germline CDR1 reads SNHLY; CDR2 reads FYNNEI. The ends were cut back, 7 bases at V and 5 bases at J, with 8 bases in the middle. The CDR3 loop spans 12 amino acids. CDR3 loop: CASTRENEKLFF. For the CDR3, the DNA is TGTGCCAGCACAAGGGAAAATGAAAAACTGTTTTTT.

The chain uses TRBV7-2 and TRBJ1-2, with D unresolved. The CDR3 has 18 amino acids. V lost 0 bases and J lost 1, with 18 bases in between. Germline V gene sequence: CDR1 SGHTA, CDR2 FQGNSA. CDR3 amino acids: CASSLALGRFTDNYGYTF. The CDR3 DNA reads as TGTGCCAGCAGCTTAGCGCTAGGAAGATTTACAGATAACTATGGCTACACCTTC.

CDR3 nucleotides: TGTGCCAGCAGTTCCGGCCCTCCGGACGTAGGAAACACCATATATTTT. It specifies CASSSGPPDVGNTIYF. The chain links TRBV6-5 to TRBJ1-3; D ambiguous. V lost 4 bases and J 4 bases, leaving 17 bases between the germline ends. This CDR3 region has 16 residues. CDR1 is MNHEY and CDR2 is SVGAGI in the germline V gene.

This sequence joins TRBV7-9 and TRBJ1-1, with D hard to call. Germline CDR1 reads SEHNR; CDR2 reads FQNEAQ (reference sequence). The CDR3 covers 16 residues. V was pared by 5 bases and J by 0 bases, with 16 bases between. CDR3 in DNA: TGTGCCAGCAGCGCCGGTCCCGGAGGGATGAACACTGAAGCTTTCTTT. Its protein is CASSAGPGGMNTEAFF. Together with reference TRBV7-9 and TRBJ1-1, the CDR3 gives the full variable domain: DTGVSQNPRHKITKRGQNVTFRCDPISEHNRLYWYRQTLGQGPEFLTYFQNEAQLEKSRLLSDRFSAERPKGSFSTLEIQRTEQGDSAMYLCASSAGPGGMNTEAFFGQGTRLTVV.

The gene calls are TRBV6-6 and TRBJ2-1; the match to TRBD2 covers 8 bases. With V trimmed by 5 bases and J by 7 bases, 7 bases remained unmatched. Germline loops: CDR1 MNHNY, CDR2 SVGAGI (reference sequence). The CDR3 contains 14 residues. CDR3 nucleotide sequence: TGTGCCAGCAGTACTAGCGGCCCGGGGAATGAGCAGTTCTTC. Protein product: CASSTSGPGNEQFF.

The gene calls are TRBV9 and TRBJ2-7; D unclear. The CDR3 spans 14 residues. CDR1 SGDLS and CDR2 YYNGEE come from the germline V gene. V lost 1 base, J lost 6 bases, and 14 bases lay in between. The DNA for the CDR3 is TGTGCCAGCAGCGTAACGTCGGCCCTCGGCGAGCAGTACTTC. Its protein is CASSVTSALGEQYF.

In regard to this clone: The sample has other DNA sequences that encode this CDR3 too. CDR3 region: CASSRDTSYEQYF. The CDR3 DNA reads as TGCGCCAGCAGCCGGGACACGTCCTACGAGCAGTACTTC. The V and J genes are TRBV5-1 and TRBJ2-7; D might be TRBD1 (6 bases). There are 13 residues in the CDR3. CDR1 SGHRS and CDR2 YFSETQ come from the germline V gene. V was clipped by 4 bases and J by 1 base, with 9 bases between them. Together with reference TRBV5-1 and TRBJ2-7, the CDR3 gives the full variable domain: KAGVTQTPRYLIKTRGQQVTLSCSPISGHRSVSWYQQTPGQGLQFLFEYFSETQRNKGNFPGRFSGRQFSNSRSEMNVSTLELGDSALYLCASSRDTSYEQYFGPGTRLTVT.

Of note for this clone: Additional DNA sequences in this sample encode the identical CDR3. This chain connects TRBV7-3 to TRBJ2-7; tentatively, D is TRBD1 (5 bases). Trimming stripped 2 bases from V and 2 bases from J, with 7 bases between. This CDR3 spans 13 amino acids. The germline V gene has CDR1 SGHTA and CDR2 FQGTGA. DNA of the CDR3: TGTGCCAGCAGCTTAGACAGAGCCTACGAGCAGTACTTC. It is translated as CASSLDRAYEQYF.

The gene calls are TRBV15 and TRBJ2-1; 12 bases map to TRBD2. The junction had 4 bases not matched to a gene; V was cut back by 1 base and J by 9 bases. Germline loops: CDR1 LNHNV, CDR2 YYDKDF (reference sequence). The CDR3 has 15 amino acids. The DNA of the CDR3 is TGTGCCACCAGCAGAGTTCCTAGCGGGAGGGTTGAGCAGTTCTTC. It encodes CATSRVPSGRVEQFF.

V and J are TRBV18 and TRBJ1-2; no reliable D call. The CDR3 spans 13 residues. With 3 bases removed from V and 4 bases from J, the gap between germline ends came to 9 bases. CDR1 is KGHSH, CDR2 LQKENI, per germline. CDR3 coding DNA: TGTGCCAGCTCACCGGTCGGAGTCTATGGCTACACCTTC. Encoded protein: CASSPVGVYGYTF.

The V call is TRBV6-6, the J call TRBJ1-4; D remains unclear. CDR1 is MNHNY, CDR2 SVGAGI, per germline (reference sequence). The ends were cut back, 4 bases at V and 6 bases at J, with 12 bases in the middle. This CDR3 is 14 amino acids long. CDR3 DNA: TGTGCCAGCAGTTCATCAGATACCTATGAAAAACTGTTTTTT. Its translation is CASSSSDTYEKLFF.

The chain employs TRBV11-3 and TRBJ2-3, with D possibly being TRBD1 or TRBD2 (5 bases each). The CDR3 totals 15 residues. Trimming stripped 5 bases from V and 4 bases from J, with 16 bases between. In germline, CDR1 is SGHNT, CDR2 YENEEA. Here the CDR3 reads CASSHRDRGADTQYF. For the CDR3, the DNA is TGTGCCAGCAGCCACCGGGACCGCGGCGCAGATACGCAGTATTTT.

A note on this clone: The junction departs from the called germline gene at one end, perhaps through a read error. The chain has TRBV6-1 and TRBJ1-1; D call uncertain. The CDR3 covers 12 residues. Germline CDR1 MNHNS, CDR2 SASEGT. Here the CDR3 DNA reads TGTGCGAGCAGTGGGAGCCACACTGAAGCTTTCTTT. Encoded protein: CASSGSHTEAFF.

The V and J genes are TRBV30 and TRBJ1-1; D not resolved. Germline-derived CDR1 and CDR2 are GTSNPN and SVGIG (reference sequence). The CDR3 consists of 10 residues. V was shortened by 3 bases and J by 8 bases, with 7 bases between the two germline ends. The CDR3, as DNA: TGTGCCTGGAGCGTAGCCGAAGCTTTCTTT. Translating it yields CAWSVAEAFF.

The J gene is TRBJ2-7, the V gene TRBV9; 11 bases match TRBD2. Germline-derived CDR1 and CDR2 are SGDLS and YYNGEE. V lost 3 bases to trimming and J lost 4 bases; unmatched junction nucleotides: 9. This CDR3 spans 16 amino acids. CDR3 sequence: CASSEDLAGGVYEQYF. The CDR3, as DNA: TGTGCCAGCAGCGAAGACCTAGCGGGAGGTGTATACGAGCAGTACTTC.

The V call is TRBV9, the J call TRBJ2-5, with TRBD2 matching over 11 bases. Trimming cost V 0 bases and J 4 bases; bases outside gene matches: 8. Germline assignment: CDR1 SGDLS and CDR2 YYNGEE. This CDR3 is built from 17 residues. In nucleotides, the CDR3 is TGTGCCAGCAGCGTAGCTTCTAGCGGGAGGTGGCGAGAGACCCAGTACTTC. Its protein product is CASSVASSGRWRETQYF. Supplemented by reference TRBV9 and TRBJ2-5, the full variable domain reads DSGVTQTPKHLITATGQRVTLRCSPRSGDLSVYWYQQSLDQGLQFLIQYYNGEERAKGNILERFSAQQFPDLHSELNLSSLELGDSALYFCASSVASSGRWRETQYFGPGTRLLVL.